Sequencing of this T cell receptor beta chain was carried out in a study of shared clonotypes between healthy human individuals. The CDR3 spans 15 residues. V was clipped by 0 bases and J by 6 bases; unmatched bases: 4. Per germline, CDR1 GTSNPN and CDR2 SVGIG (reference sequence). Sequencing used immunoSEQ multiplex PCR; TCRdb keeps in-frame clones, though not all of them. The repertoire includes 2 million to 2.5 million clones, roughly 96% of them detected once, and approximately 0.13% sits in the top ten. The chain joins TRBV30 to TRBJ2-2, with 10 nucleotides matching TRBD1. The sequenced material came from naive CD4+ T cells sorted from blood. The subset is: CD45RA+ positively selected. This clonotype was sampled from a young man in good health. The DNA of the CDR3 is TGTGCCTGGAGTGTCGGGACAGGGGCCCCCGGGGAGCTGTTTTTT. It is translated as CAWSVGTGAPGELFF. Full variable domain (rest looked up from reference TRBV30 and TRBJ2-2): SQTIHQWPATLVQPVGSPLSLECTVEGTSNPNLYWYRQAAGRGLQLLFYSVGIGQISSEVPQNLSASRPQDRQFILSSKKLLLSDSGFYLCAWSVGTGAPGELFFGEGSRLTVL.